Described below is a single T cell receptor (beta chain) sequence and its context. Its antigen has not been determined. Base qualities are not at hand, and no much larger clone is one base apart. The sample comes from a study of cytomegalovirus exposure and HLA in healthy donors (dated by TCRdb to the late 2010s). About the investigation overall: According to a later analysis, the approximately 120 validation repertoires were produced on the same platform as the 666 repertoires of the first cohort. The study aimed to test whether signatures of past pathogen exposure could be identified by cataloging public T cell receptors. Besides the first cohort of 666 subjects, a separate validation cohort made up of 120 different subjects was used. To predict cytomegalovirus infection status, the study combined high-throughput TCR immunosequencing, statistical association of individual TCRs with disease status, and machine learning. Findings and caveats that apply to the study as a whole: A few of the identified cytomegalovirus-associated TCR beta chains were confirmed in vitro to be specific for cytomegalovirus antigens. In a later analysis, TCRs clustered in the first cohort were found to also tend to co-occur in the approximately 120 validation repertoires, with approximately 95% of cluster scores above 0. Across donors, most TCR sequences were observed very rarely, whereas some public TCRs were present in many individuals. The authors suggested that the approach could potentially be generalized to other disease states and immunological phenotypes. The study gave a list of some 150 TCR beta chains associated with cytomegalovirus. In both the original and validation cohorts, the classifier was reported to diagnose cytomegalovirus status with high specificity and sensitivity. The validation cohort had no HLA typing available for a later analysis, so co-occurrence within that cohort was assessed over all 120 repertoires.

The V and J ends are trimmed by 4 bases and 10 bases, leaving 14 bases between them. The CDR3 has 13 amino acids, counting the end cysteine and phenylalanine. Only CDR3 DNA remains: 39 bases, in frame from the first base. CDR1 and CDR2 are read off the germline V gene as MDHEN and SYDVKM. The donors belonged to the validation cohort of about 130 subjects, which was separate from the approximately 610-subject first cohort. The method behind the library was the immunoSEQ multiplex PCR assay. As for the authors' bioinformatics: A statistical classification framework was developed to diagnose cytomegalovirus status using the catalog of TCR beta chain sequences. Drawn from immuneACCESS, this table holds only the in-frame rearrangements with V and J called that TCRdb kept. Clones are partly lost; checked studies trace under half to an unresolved V gene and leave the rest unexplained. Clone size and the V and J calls come from that table; the DNA yielded D and trimming. This sample gives under 150,000 clones in total; around nine tenths of them show up just once. The biggest ten clones account for just over 8.5% of the sample.

The sequenced sample was PBMCs. The receptor comes from a man aged 18 to 30 in good health and CMV-seropositive. The rearranged segments are TRBV28 and TRBJ2-1; TRBD2 could be the D gene, as 6 bases match. CDR3 loop: CASSSPTRGEQFF. In nucleotides, the sequence is TGTGCCAGCAGTTCACCGACCCGGGGGGAGCAGTTCTTC.